One sample yielded the 13 T cell receptor beta chains listed below, sequenced in a study of PD-L1 blockade in urothelial cancer. This table comes from immunoSEQ multiplex PCR, and its TCRdb copy is limited to in-frame clones, with some not included. Found here are tens of thousands of clones, more than 70% of them singletons; the top ten hold 15% to 20%. This sample's time point: pretreatment peripheral blood. Sequencing was performed on PBMCs, taken around atezolizumab (anti-PD-L1) treatment. These receptors all come from a man between 60 and 75 years old with urothelial cancer.

V is TRBV27 and J is TRBJ2-5; tentative D call: TRBD2 (7 bases). The V end lost 3 bases, the J end lost 5 bases, and 10 bases lay between the germline ends. Germline V gene data show CDR1 as MNHEY and CDR2 as SMNVEV (reference sequence). The CDR3 totals 13 residues. The DNA of the CDR3 is TGTGCCAGCAGTTTCGGGGGGCCCGAGACCCAGTACTTC. Translating it yields CASSFGGPETQYF.

This clone was counted a few times. The chain recombines TRBV5-1 with TRBJ1-2, with D unclear. The CDR3 totals 13 residues. Trimming cost V 5 bases and J 4 bases, with 12 bases left between them. Per the germline V gene, CDR1 is SGHRS and CDR2 is YFSETQ. The CDR3, as DNA: TGCGCCAGCAGGGAGGGAGAGGTCTATGGCTACACCTTC. This encodes CASREGEVYGYTF.

The chain carries TRBV5-4 and TRBJ2-2, with 9 bases matching TRBD1. The CDR3 has 16 amino acids. The germline V gene encodes CDR1 SGHNT and CDR2 YYREEE (reference sequence). Trimming removed 3 bases from V and 0 bases from J; junction bases left unmatched: 3. The CDR3 nucleotides read TGTGCCAGCAGCTCCACAGGGGGCGCGAACACCGGGGAGCTGTTTTTT. Translating gives CASSSTGGANTGELFF.

The V call is TRBV6-1, the J call TRBJ1-1; 8 bases map to TRBD1. Per germline, CDR1 MNHNS and CDR2 SASEGT. J lost 5 bases, V lost 4 bases, and 12 bases had no gene match. The CDR3 totals 16 residues. CDR3 residues: CASSARGTGQITEAFF. CDR3 DNA sequence: TGTGCCAGCAGTGCACGGGGGACAGGCCAGATAACTGAAGCTTTCTTT.

The CDR3 here is CASSPRDRSYNEQFF. The CDR3 nucleotides read TGTGCCAGCAGCCCCCGGGACAGGAGCTACAATGAGCAGTTCTTC. The V and J genes are TRBV11-1 and TRBJ2-1, with 8 bases fitting TRBD1. The CDR3 consists of 15 residues. J gave up 3 bases and V 5 bases, and 6 bases lay outside the gene matches. The V gene's germline CDR1 is SGHAT and CDR2 FQDESV (reference sequence).

The rearrangement links TRBV11-2 to TRBJ2-3, with 9 bases that match TRBD2. The V gene's germline CDR1 is SGHAT and CDR2 FQNNGV. V shed 5 bases and J 1 base; nucleotides not matched to a gene: 4. There are 15 residues in the CDR3. The CDR3 here is CASSRLAVGTDTQYF. In DNA, the CDR3 is TGTGCCAGCAGCAGACTAGCGGTCGGCACAGATACGCAGTATTTT.

The chain recombines TRBV19 with TRBJ1-5, with D unclear. The ends were cut back, 7 bases at V and 0 bases at J, with 13 bases in the middle. The CDR3 has 15 residues. CDR1 and CDR2 (germline): LNHDA, SQIVND (reference sequence). Written as DNA, the CDR3 is TGTGCCAGTAATCTAGGTTCCTATAGCAATCAGCCCCAGCATTTT. This encodes CASNLGSYSNQPQHF.

The V gene is TRBV2, the J gene TRBJ1-2, with a tentative D call TRBD1 (5 bases). The CDR3 loop spans 14 amino acids. The V gene lost 2 bases and the J gene lost 6 bases, with 13 bases spanning the gap. In germline, CDR1 is SNHLY, CDR2 FYNNEI. The CDR3 DNA follows: TGTGCCAGCAGTGAACGGAGGGACTTTCATGGCTACACCTTC. Translating gives CASSERRDFHGYTF.

The CDR3 nucleotides read TGTGCCAGTAGCCCCTTCGTGGGGGACAGCCTACTGAACACTGAAGCTTTCTTT. Translated, it gives CASSPFVGDSLLNTEAFF. The gene calls are TRBV19 and TRBJ1-1, with 7 bases lining up with TRBD1. Germline V CDR1 and CDR2: LNHDA, SQIVND (reference sequence). V lost 6 bases and J lost 0; bases outside the gene matches: 16. The CDR3 contains 18 residues.

This clone came up many times. The chain is built from TRBV6-4 and TRBJ2-2; maybe TRBD1 (5 bases). There are 16 residues in the CDR3. V shed 6 bases and J shed 2 bases, with 16 bases lying between them. From germline, CDR1 is MRHNA and CDR2 SNTAGT. CDR3 nucleotide sequence: TGTGCCAGCAGCTCGAACCCCAGGGAAAACACCGGGGAGCTGTTTTTT. This gives the protein CASSSNPRENTGELFF.

This clone showed up just a few times. CDR3 nucleotides: TGTGCCAGCAGCTCCCATGGGGGGGCGCAGGAGGGGTACGAGCAGTACTTC. This sequence encodes CASSSHGGAQEGYEQYF. The V and J genes are TRBV7-2 and TRBJ2-7; TRBD2 is a possible D gene (7 bases). The CDR3 loop spans 17 amino acids. CDR1 and CDR2 from the germline V gene are SGHTA and FQGNSA. V lost 4 bases and J lost 4, with 23 bases in between.

The V and J genes are TRBV2 and TRBJ2-3; tentatively, D is TRBD2 (5 bases). CDR1 and CDR2 from the germline V gene are SNHLY and FYNNEI. The CDR3 length is 15 residues. Trimming removed 8 bases at V and 6 bases at J, with 21 bases between. The CDR3 spells CASLEALQLMDTQYF. CDR3 DNA: TGTGCCAGCCTGGAGGCCCTTCAGCTCATGGATACGCAGTATTTT.

V and J are TRBV18 and TRBJ1-2, with 12 nucleotides matching TRBD1. J lost 4 bases, V lost 4 bases, and 10 bases had no gene match. This CDR3 region has 17 residues. CDR1 is KGHSH, CDR2 LQKENI, per germline. This chain's CDR3 is CASSRGQGAASTYGYTF. The CDR3 DNA reads TGTGCCAGCTCACGGGGACAGGGGGCCGCCTCTACCTATGGCTACACCTTC.